The 26 T cell receptor beta chains below come from one sample, sequenced in a study of blood T cells in healthy people across ages. Alongside a J-beta primer mix, a sample-barcoded 5' primer served in a second PCR lasting about 7 to 11 cycles. TCRdb passed the 5' RACE reads through MiXCR, listing each CDR3 protein once. This table has some 780,000 distinct CDR3 sequences, 45% to 70% appearing once. Sequences were obtained from blood. The receptors were sampled from a man between 35 and 55 years old in good health.

The CDR3 spells CASSLGPRGGYTF. The CDR3 DNA sequence: TGTGCCAGCAGTTTGGGACCCCGAGGTGGCTACACCTTC. V usage is TRBV28 and J usage is TRBJ1-2, with D maybe TRBD1 (5 bases). The CDR3 extends over 13 amino acids. Germline V gene sequence: CDR1 MDHEN, CDR2 SYDVKM. Trimming took off 3 bases at V and 7 bases at J, with 12 bases between the two ends.

This rearrangement joins TRBV5-5 to TRBJ2-7; D remains unclear. Looked up from germline, CDR1 is SGHKS and CDR2 is YYEKEE (reference sequence). The germline V and J ends were trimmed by 1 base and 5 bases, with 13 bases remaining between them. This CDR3 has 14 amino acids. The CDR3 reads CASSLTNTRDEQYF. CDR3 sequence (DNA): TGTGCCAGCAGCTTGACCAACACGCGCGACGAGCAGTACTTC.

This rearrangement joins TRBV29-1 to TRBJ2-1, with D hard to call. This CDR3 has 12 amino acids. Trimming removed 7 bases from V and 4 bases from J, with 11 bases in between. Germline values: CDR1 SQVTM, CDR2 ANQGSEA. CDR3 sequence (DNA): TGCAGCGCGATGGTGGGTTACAATGAGCAGTTCTTC. Translating it yields CSAMVGYNEQFF.

This clonotype was seen a handful of times. The chain has TRBV7-2 and TRBJ2-3; 8 bases are a match to TRBD2. Germline V gene data show CDR1 as SGHTA and CDR2 as FQGNSA. V lost 5 bases and J lost 2; bases outside the gene matches: 6. The CDR3 has 15 residues. The chain's CDR3 is CASSDRAGDTDTQYF. The CDR3 DNA reads as TGTGCCAGCAGCGATCGAGCGGGGGACACAGATACGCAGTATTTT.

The chain is built from TRBV5-1 and TRBJ1-6; TRBD1 aligns across 9 bases. This CDR3 has 15 residues. Germline CDR1 SGHRS, CDR2 YFSETQ. J gave up 10 bases and V 2 bases, and 7 bases lay outside the gene matches. The CDR3 here is CASSLRTGGSSPLHF. For the CDR3, the DNA is TGCGCCAGCAGCTTACGAACAGGGGGCTCGTCACCCCTCCACTTT.

The rearrangement uses TRBV7-2 and TRBJ2-7, with D hard to call. The J call may be wrong; the DNA end is better matched by TRBJ2-5. Germline-derived CDR1 and CDR2 are SGHTA and FQGNSA. CDR3 length: 16 amino acids. The CDR3: CASSLASRSFEETQYF. The CDR3 nucleotides are TGTGCCAGCAGCTTAGCGTCCAGGTCATTTGAGGAGACCCAGTACTTC.

V gene TRBV9 combines with J gene TRBJ2-1, with 8 nucleotides matching TRBD2. V shed 4 bases and J 1 base; nucleotides not matched to a gene: 22. Germline V gene data show CDR1 as SGDLS and CDR2 as YYNGEE. The CDR3 contains 21 residues. The CDR3 reads CASSPAGGGGALPGSYNEQFF. CDR3 in DNA: TGTGCCAGCAGCCCTGCGGGGGGCGGGGGAGCCCTCCCGGGGTCCTACAATGAGCAGTTCTTC.

The chain carries TRBV7-2 and TRBJ2-3; D tentatively fits TRBD1 or TRBD2 (6 bases each). Germline loops: CDR1 SGHTA, CDR2 FQGNSA. With 1 base removed from V and 1 base from J, the gap between germline ends came to 12 bases. The CDR3 length is 16 residues. The CDR3 spells CASSLGGGYGTDTQYF. In DNA, the CDR3 is TGTGCCAGCAGCTTAGGAGGGGGGTACGGCACAGATACGCAGTATTTT.

The rearrangement links TRBV7-3 to TRBJ1-1, with D possibly matching TRBD1 (6 bases). Per the germline V gene, CDR1 is SGHTA and CDR2 is FQGTGA. The V gene lost 2 bases and the J gene lost 4 bases, with 11 bases spanning the gap. The CDR3 loop spans 14 amino acids. CDR3 nucleotide sequence: TGTGCCAGCAGCTTATATCCAGGGGTCACTGAAGCTTTCTTT. As protein: CASSLYPGVTEAFF.

This clonotype was counted between two and nine times. V gene TRBV20-1 combines with J gene TRBJ2-3; 7 bases line up with TRBD2. Per germline, CDR1 DFQATT and CDR2 SNEGSKA (reference sequence). J gave up 1 base and V 5 bases, and 3 bases lay outside the gene matches. The CDR3 covers 13 residues. The CDR3 sequence is CSAQGGGTDTQYF. In DNA form, the CDR3 reads TGCAGTGCTCAGGGAGGGGGCACAGATACGCAGTATTTT.

The chain carries TRBV9 and TRBJ2-5; tentatively, D is TRBD1 (6 bases). Per the germline V gene, CDR1 is SGDLS and CDR2 is YYNGEE. Trimming left V 0 bases short and J 4 bases short, with 16 bases between. This CDR3 is 16 amino acids long. The CDR3 DNA follows: TGTGCCAGCAGCGTAGCCCCCACAGGGTTCCGAGAGACCCAGTACTTC. It translates to CASSVAPTGFRETQYF.

Concerning this clonotype itself: This clone may be a read error of a much larger clone one base away. The V gene is TRBV2, the J gene TRBJ1-2; tentatively, D is TRBD1 (6 bases). This CDR3 has 13 amino acids. The germline V gene has CDR1 SNHLY and CDR2 FYNNEI. CDR3 in amino acids: CAGSETGSYGYTF. The CDR3 DNA follows: TGTGCCGGCAGTGAGACAGGAAGCTATGGCTACACCTTC. The entire variable domain, with the rest obtained from reference TRBV2 and TRBJ1-2, is as follows: EPEVTQTPSHQVTQMGQEVILRCVPISNHLYFYWYRQILGQKVEFLVSFYNNEISEKSEIFDDQFSVERPDGSNFTLKIRSTKLEDSAMYFCAGSETGSYGYTFGSGTRLTVV.

Notes on this clonotype: A junction boundary mismatches the germline segment, possibly from a read error. The rearrangement uses TRBV7-7 and TRBJ2-5; D perhaps matches TRBD2 (5 bases). The V gene's germline CDR1 is SSHAT and CDR2 FNYEAQ (reference sequence). This CDR3 has 13 residues. Here the CDR3 reads CASSPSSGETQYF. CDR3 nucleotide sequence: TGTGCTAGCAGCCCCTCCAGCGGAGAGACCCAGTACTTC.

The chain combines TRBV29-1 with TRBJ2-5; D perhaps matches TRBD2 (7 bases). CDR3 size: 14 residues. The germline CDR1 and CDR2 sequences are SQVTM and ANQGSEA. V shed 1 base and J shed 4 bases, with 13 bases lying between them. The CDR3 region has the DNA TGCAGCGTTGAAGTGACGGGGGGCGGAGAGACCCAGTACTTC. It codes for CSVEVTGGGETQYF.

The J gene is TRBJ1-1, the V gene TRBV29-1; possible D gene TRBD1, 6 bases. V lost 6 bases and J lost 4, with 15 bases in between. The germline V gene encodes CDR1 SQVTM and CDR2 ANQGSEA. This CDR3 spans 13 amino acids. CDR3 residues: CSVGGRATTEAFF. The CDR3 nucleotides read TGCAGCGTAGGGGGACGGGCTACCACTGAAGCTTTCTTT.

The chain carries TRBV20-1 and TRBJ1-5, with 8 bases that match TRBD1. J gave up 1 base and V 4 bases, and 3 bases lay outside the gene matches. The germline V gene has CDR1 DFQATT and CDR2 SNEGSKA (reference sequence). The CDR3 runs 14 residues. The CDR3: CSATTGGSNQPQHF. CDR3 DNA sequence: TGCAGTGCTACTACAGGGGGGAGCAATCAGCCCCAGCATTTT.

Note on this clonotype: A read error may explain this, as a much larger clone is one base away. The rearrangement uses TRBV28 and TRBJ2-2; D perhaps matches TRBD2 (6 bases). Per the germline V gene, CDR1 is MDHEN and CDR2 is SYDVKM. The CDR3 consists of 13 residues. The CDR3, as DNA: TGTGCCAGCAAGCTAGGGAACACCGGGGGGCTGTTTTTT. Its translation: CASKLGNTGGLFF.

In its sample, this clonotype was seen a few times. The rearrangement uses TRBV2 and TRBJ2-3; 15 positions match TRBD2. After removal of 7 bases from V and 4 bases from J, the junction contained 9 bases not matched to a gene. Per germline, CDR1 SNHLY and CDR2 FYNNEI. The CDR3 runs 17 residues. The CDR3 DNA reads TGTGCCAGCAATCGACGGACTAGCGGGGGGGCCTCAGATACGCAGTATTTT. As protein: CASNRRTSGGASDTQYF. Full variable domain (missing parts from reference TRBV2 and TRBJ2-3): EPEVTQTPSHQVTQMGQEVILRCVPISNHLYFYWYRQILGQKVEFLVSFYNNEISEKSEIFDDQFSVERPDGSNFTLKIRSTKLEDSAMYFCASNRRTSGGASDTQYFGPGTRLTVL.

The chain joins TRBV21-1 to TRBJ2-4; the table's TRBD1 call for D was not verified on the DNA. The J call is uncertain, as TRBJ2-7 better fits the DNA end. TRBV21-1 is flagged as a pseudogene. CDR3 length: 16 amino acids. CDR3 DNA: TGTGCCAGCAGCTACCACCGGGACAGGGGGCCCTACGAGCAGTACTTC. This codes for CASSYHRDRGPYEQYF.

V is TRBV7-2 and J is TRBJ2-2; 7 bases map to TRBD2. The CDR3 length is 17 residues. V lost 3 bases to trimming and J lost 0 bases; unmatched junction nucleotides: 7. CDR1 is SGHTA, CDR2 FQGNSA, per germline. CDR3: CASSFLRAGANTGELFF. In nucleotides, the CDR3 is TGTGCCAGCAGCTTTCTAAGGGCGGGGGCGAACACCGGGGAGCTGTTTTTT.

The V call is TRBV12-3 or TRBV12-4, the J call TRBJ2-1; D is ambiguous. This CDR3 comprises 14 residues. The V and J ends lost 6 bases and 0 bases respectively, with 9 bases between them. The CDR3 DNA is TGTGCCAGCAGCGGCAGTAGCTCCTACAATGAGCAGTTCTTC. Translated: CASSGSSSYNEQFF.

The V and J genes are TRBV5-1 and TRBJ1-2, with 7 bases lining up with TRBD1. Trimming cost V 4 bases and J 11 bases; bases outside gene matches: 14. The CDR3 extends over 14 amino acids. Germline V CDR1 and CDR2: SGHRS, YFSETQ. CDR3 nucleotide sequence: TGCGCCAGCAGCATATCCGGGACAGTGCAAGAATACACCTTC. Translating gives CASSISGTVQEYTF.

This clonotype appeared a few times. This chain uses TRBV5-1 with TRBJ2-3, with TRBD2 identical over 10 bases. V was pared by 2 bases and J by 6 bases, with 3 bases of the junction left unmatched. Germline V gene data show CDR1 as SGHRS and CDR2 as YFSETQ. This CDR3 has 14 residues. CDR3 residues: CASSLETSGDTQYF. The CDR3 coding sequence is TGCGCCAGCAGCTTAGAGACTAGCGGGGATACGCAGTATTTT. The whole variable domain, filled in from reference TRBV5-1 and TRBJ2-3, reads KAGVTQTPRYLIKTRGQQVTLSCSPISGHRSVSWYQQTPGQGLQFLFEYFSETQRNKGNFPGRFSGRQFSNSRSEMNVSTLELGDSALYLCASSLETSGDTQYFGPGTRLTVL.

The chain has TRBV5-1 and TRBJ2-7; 10 bases are shared with TRBD2. Germline CDR1 and CDR2: SGHRS and YFSETQ. V lost 0 bases, J lost 5 bases, and 11 bases stayed unmatched. The CDR3 loop spans 17 amino acids. The CDR3 sequence is CASSLGLAGGLSDEQYF. The CDR3 DNA is TGCGCCAGCAGCTTGGGTTTAGCGGGAGGTCTTTCAGACGAGCAGTACTTC.

This chain joins TRBV5-1 and TRBJ2-5, with D tentatively TRBD2 (6 bases). Trimming removed 3 bases from V and 9 bases from J, with 24 bases in between. CDR1 SGHRS and CDR2 YFSETQ come from the germline V gene. The CDR3 runs to 16 residues. CDR3 sequence: CASSSGGDGGFEAQYF. CDR3 in DNA: TGCGCCAGCAGCTCCGGAGGGGACGGAGGCTTTGAGGCCCAGTACTTC.

This clonotype was seen a handful of times. V gene TRBV2 combines with J gene TRBJ2-6, with D tentatively TRBD1 (5 bases). The CDR3 runs 14 residues. Deletions cut 4 bases from V and 2 bases from J, with 6 bases between. CDR1 is SNHLY and CDR2 is FYNNEI in the germline V gene. CDR3 protein: CASSAGTGANVLTF. The CDR3 nucleotides read TGTGCCAGCAGTGCAGGGACTGGGGCCAACGTCCTGACTTTC. Supplemented by reference TRBV2 and TRBJ2-6, the full variable domain reads EPEVTQTPSHQVTQMGQEVILRCVPISNHLYFYWYRQILGQKVEFLVSFYNNEISEKSEIFDDQFSVERPDGSNFTLKIRSTKLEDSAMYFCASSAGTGANVLTFGAGSRLTVL.